The rows below give T cell receptor beta chains drawn from one sample of a study of monozygotic twins with inflammatory bowel disease. TCRdb reprocessed the 5' RACE reads and keeps a single row for each CDR3 protein, giving no DNA. This listing includes over 130,000 distinct CDR3 sequences. What was sequenced was blood. The source of these receptors is a human donor with ulcerative colitis or Crohn's disease, or a healthy co-twin of an affected twin (not recorded which). Both conserved end residues are part of each CDR3. The order of the fields is J gene, V gene, CDR3 protein.

J gene: TRBJ1-1
V gene: TRBV18
CDR3 protein: CASSPLSRNTEAFF

J gene: TRBJ1-1
V gene: TRBV20-1
CDR3 protein: CSARDFLNTEAFF

J gene: TRBJ1-2
V gene: TRBV4-1
CDR3 protein: CASSQGPGQDYGYTF

J gene: TRBJ2-3
V gene: TRBV20-1
CDR3 protein: CSARDLSRSTDTQYF

J gene: TRBJ2-5
V gene: TRBV6-1
CDR3 protein: CASRRPSRYQETQYF

J gene: TRBJ1-2
V gene: TRBV12-3/TRBV12-4
CDR3 protein: CASSFSYGYTF

J gene: TRBJ2-3
V gene: TRBV24-1
CDR3 protein: CATSLGSGADTQYF

J gene: TRBJ2-1
V gene: TRBV19
CDR3 protein: CASSNRGFYNEQFF

J gene: TRBJ1-1
V gene: TRBV30
CDR3 protein: CAWSTGYTEAFF

J gene: TRBJ1-2
V gene: TRBV5-6
CDR3 protein: CASSLFAANYGYTF

J gene: TRBJ2-1
V gene: TRBV5-1
CDR3 protein: CASSLGLSTYNEQFF

J gene: TRBJ1-2
V gene: TRBV6-1
CDR3 protein: CASIIYIGQEGYTF

J gene: TRBJ1-4
V gene: TRBV20-1
CDR3 protein: CSAGDGEKLFF

J gene: TRBJ2-3
V gene: TRBV5-5
CDR3 protein: CASSPSTSGAYTDTQYF

J gene: TRBJ2-6
V gene: TRBV7-6
CDR3 protein: CASSLDPATISGANVLTF

J gene: TRBJ2-5
V gene: TRBV19
CDR3 protein: CASSIDRQETQYF

J gene: TRBJ2-2
V gene: TRBV6-5
CDR3 protein: CASSYGSFPSGELFF

J gene: TRBJ2-5
V gene: TRBV24-1
CDR3 protein: CATSAARETQYF

J gene: TRBJ2-3
V gene: TRBV7-2
CDR3 protein: CASSLVRSGGNTDTQYF

J gene: TRBJ2-7
V gene: TRBV6-2/TRBV6-3
CDR3 protein: CASSYRVPTPGLGYF

J gene: TRBJ1-4
V gene: TRBV7-2
CDR3 protein: CASSLVTGVEKLFF

J gene: TRBJ2-3
V gene: TRBV11-2
CDR3 protein: CASGPSSDEDTQYF

J gene: TRBJ2-7
V gene: TRBV7-8
CDR3 protein: CASSYTGNPYEQYF

J gene: TRBJ2-7
V gene: TRBV5-6
CDR3 protein: CASSWAGTATYEQYF

J gene: TRBJ1-2
V gene: TRBV6-1
CDR3 protein: CASSMGQGRNYGYTF

J gene: TRBJ1-1
V gene: TRBV3-1
CDR3 protein: CASSQSGTLEAFF

J gene: TRBJ2-5
V gene: TRBV7-2
CDR3 protein: CASSFQGGLVETQYF

J gene: TRBJ2-7
V gene: TRBV7-2
CDR3 protein: CASSLDVQGASEQYF

J gene: TRBJ1-4
V gene: TRBV2
CDR3 protein: CASSKQGGNEKLFF

J gene: TRBJ2-7
V gene: TRBV28
CDR3 protein: CASSMTGAPGEQYF

J gene: TRBJ1-2
V gene: TRBV3-1
CDR3 protein: CASSRGQGRGYTF

J gene: TRBJ1-2
V gene: TRBV5-1
CDR3 protein: CASSWSTGRDYGYTF

J gene: TRBJ2-7
V gene: TRBV7-2
CDR3 protein: CASSPGRGLSEQYF

J gene: TRBJ2-7
V gene: TRBV7-3
CDR3 protein: CASSPQGPYEQYF

J gene: TRBJ2-3
V gene: TRBV7-2
CDR3 protein: CASSQDRDADTQYF

J gene: TRBJ1-2
V gene: TRBV18
CDR3 protein: CASSPARDRVYGYTF

J gene: TRBJ2-1
V gene: TRBV12-3/TRBV12-4
CDR3 protein: CASSLLAGGHQSEQFF

J gene: TRBJ1-2
V gene: TRBV7-9
CDR3 protein: CASSLGVGTQYGYTF

J gene: TRBJ2-7
V gene: TRBV29-1
CDR3 protein: CSVPWLAGNEQYF

J gene: TRBJ2-7
V gene: TRBV12-3/TRBV12-4
CDR3 protein: CASRFRSGSYEQYF

J gene: TRBJ1-5
V gene: TRBV12-3/TRBV12-4
CDR3 protein: CASSEDRGDQPQHF

J gene: TRBJ1-4
V gene: TRBV25-1
CDR3 protein: CASSEYGRGGEKLFF

J gene: TRBJ2-3
V gene: TRBV9
CDR3 protein: CASSQGRGTGGTDTQYF

J gene: TRBJ2-2
V gene: TRBV18
CDR3 protein: CASSPRGQPNTGELFF

J gene: TRBJ2-2
V gene: TRBV2
CDR3 protein: CASRFDRGTTGELFF

J gene: TRBJ2-3
V gene: TRBV4-3
CDR3 protein: CASSQGAGPGTDTQYF

J gene: TRBJ2-2
V gene: TRBV5-1
CDR3 protein: CASSLGLAAGGELFF

J gene: TRBJ1-2
V gene: TRBV6-5
CDR3 protein: CASSDYGRGYTF

J gene: TRBJ2-3
V gene: TRBV29-1
CDR3 protein: CSVEVGLRGVPLRDTQYF